A single sample is the source of the 2 T cell receptor beta chains below, sequenced in a study of T-cell memory formation after mild COVID-19. TCRdb itself ran the 5' RACE reads through MiXCR, one entry per CDR3 protein. The sample shows about 310,000 distinct CDR3 sequences, 15% to 20% of them seen only once. Sequencing was performed on PBMCs or a T cell subset sorted from them (not recorded which). These receptors all stem from a man between 18 and 29 years old who had mild COVID-19 (a few samples of this study predate the infection). Cell type and time point are not known.

This clonotype was picked up a small number of times. CDR3 DNA sequence: TGTGCCAGCAGCGGACGGATCTCTGGAAACACCATATATTTT. This gives the protein CASSGRISGNTIYF. The V call is TRBV27, the J call TRBJ1-3; D unresolved. The CDR3 is made up of 14 amino acids. Germline V gives CDR1 MNHEY, CDR2 SMNVEV (reference sequence). Trimming cost V 6 bases and J 0 bases, with 9 bases left between them.

This clonotype was seen a single time. This chain connects TRBV7-2 to TRBJ1-2; a possible D gene is TRBD1 (5 bases). CDR3 length equals 15 residues. CDR1 SGHTA and CDR2 FQGNSA come from the germline V gene. Trimming pared 1 base from V and 8 bases from J, leaving 17 bases between. The CDR3 loop reads CASSLGPGQWEGYTF. CDR3 bases: TGTGCCAGCAGCTTAGGGCCAGGGCAGTGGGAAGGCTACACCTTC.